The sequence of this T cell receptor beta chain was determined in a study of T-cell memory formation after mild COVID-19. Study observations and caveats: Mainly CM and EM harbored the contracting CD4+ clones; mainly EMRA harbored the CD8+ ones. The second-wave clones peaking on day 37 were not confirmed as SARS-CoV-2-specific.

Comment on this clonotype: Antigen unknown.

The CDR3 is made up of 17 amino acids. Germline V gene data show CDR1 as SEHNR and CDR2 as FQNEAQ (reference sequence). The V segment lost 1 base and the J segment 0 bases; nucleotides outside the gene matches: 8. TCRdb re-called the 5' RACE reads with MiXCR, one entry per CDR3 protein. Here the sample spans hundreds of thousands of distinct CDR3 sequences, approximately 18% being singletons. The TCR sequence derives from an adult woman who had mild COVID-19 (a few samples of this study predate the infection). Cell type and time point are not known. The chain couples TRBV7-9 to TRBJ2-7; 8 bases are a match to TRBD1. The sample taken for sequencing was PBMCs or a T cell subset sorted from them (not recorded which). The CDR3 is CASSLGGQGQRSYEQYF. CDR3 in DNA: TGTGCCAGCAGCTTAGGAGGACAGGGACAGCGCTCCTACGAGCAGTACTTC.